Ten or more counts support the clone carrying this T cell receptor beta chain. What it binds is not known. Relative to the germline gene, one junction end is altered; a read error may explain this. This sample was taken from a study of neurological immune-mediated disorders. Study-wide results and caveats: HTLV-1-associated myelopathy had the most TCR clonal expansion, while multiple sclerosis had the least, a level that fell below healthy controls.

Germline V lookup: CDR1 SGHRS, CDR2 YFSETQ. The CDR3 runs 13 residues. Libraries used 2 million unsorted PBMCs kept frozen in RNAlater. The cDNA was generated through 5'RACE incorporating 10-nucleotide random UMIs. TCRdb fed the 5' RACE reads into MiXCR, producing one record per CDR3 protein. Of under 60,000 distinct CDR3 sequences in the sample, around 3.4% were seen once. Input material: PBMCs. This receptor was obtained from a middle-aged man with multiple sclerosis. This chain uses TRBV5-1 with TRBJ2-5; D gene uncertain. The CDR3 spells CASTLERRETQYF. CDR3 nucleotides: TGCGCCAGCACCTTGGAGCGAAGAGAGACCCAGTACTTC.